One sample yielded the 5 T cell receptor beta chains listed below, sequenced in a study of vaccination effects on CD4 cells after COVID-19. For these receptors, no antigen is known. Assay used: immunoSEQ multiplex PCR; TCRdb lists only in-frame clones, some missing. The sample yields tens of thousands of clones, approximately 79% seen once. Following culture for ten to eleven days, CD4+ T cells were isolated. Vaccination of participants consisted of two doses of either the BNT162b2 or mRNA-1273 vaccine. The material sequenced was CD4+ T cells from PBMCs cultured without peptide, taken after COVID-19 vaccination. Source of these receptors: a human donor who received a COVID-19 vaccine.

The chain carries TRBV18 and TRBJ2-2; D not certain. Trimming took off 3 bases at V and 1 base at J, with 12 bases between the two ends. The CDR3 contains 16 residues. Looked up from germline, CDR1 is KGHSH and CDR2 is LQKENI. CDR3 sequence (DNA): TGTGCCAGCTCACCCCTTGACGGCGGGAACACCGGGGAGCTGTTTTTT. This codes for CASSPLDGGNTGELFF. Filled out from reference TRBV18 and TRBJ2-2, the complete variable domain reads NAGVMQNPRHLVRRRGQEARLRCSPMKGHSHVYWYRQLPEEGLKFMVYLQKENIIDESGMPKERFSAEFPKEGPSILRIQQVVRGDSAAYFCASSPLDGGNTGELFFGEGSRLTVL.

The chain has TRBV9 and TRBJ2-1; D unclear. This CDR3 contains 13 residues. The germline V and J ends were trimmed by 1 base and 10 bases, with 12 bases remaining between them. Germline V gives CDR1 SGDLS, CDR2 YYNGEE. CDR3 coding DNA: TGTGCCAGCAGCGTATCCGTAGTAGGCGAGCAGTTCTTC. Its protein is CASSVSVVGEQFF.

The genes are TRBV6-2 or TRBV6-3 and TRBJ1-2; D is ambiguous. CDR3 length equals 11 residues. V was pared by 5 bases and J by 7 bases, with 8 bases between. Germline loops: CDR1 MNHEY, CDR2 SVGEGT. The CDR3 reads CASSTPPGYTF. DNA for the CDR3: TGTGCCAGCAGTACCCCCCCTGGCTACACCTTC.

The CDR3 nucleotides are TGTGCCAGCAGCGTAGCCCACGGCCAAGGTGGTACCGGGGAGCTGTTTTTT. Translation gives CASSVAHGQGGTGELFF. The chain is built from TRBV9 and TRBJ2-2; no firm D call. Between the trimmed V and J ends, which lost 0 bases and 5 bases, there was a span of 17 bases. This CDR3 spans 17 amino acids. Germline V gene lookup returns CDR1 SGDLS and CDR2 YYNGEE.

The chain joins TRBV7-3 to TRBJ2-3; unclear D gene. The CDR3 runs to 15 residues. Germline CDR1 reads SGHTA; CDR2 reads FQGTGA. Trimming took 5 bases from V and 0 from J, leaving 12 bases between them. This CDR3 is CASSPQWSSTDTQYF. The CDR3, as DNA: TGTGCCAGCAGCCCCCAGTGGAGCAGCACAGATACGCAGTATTTT.